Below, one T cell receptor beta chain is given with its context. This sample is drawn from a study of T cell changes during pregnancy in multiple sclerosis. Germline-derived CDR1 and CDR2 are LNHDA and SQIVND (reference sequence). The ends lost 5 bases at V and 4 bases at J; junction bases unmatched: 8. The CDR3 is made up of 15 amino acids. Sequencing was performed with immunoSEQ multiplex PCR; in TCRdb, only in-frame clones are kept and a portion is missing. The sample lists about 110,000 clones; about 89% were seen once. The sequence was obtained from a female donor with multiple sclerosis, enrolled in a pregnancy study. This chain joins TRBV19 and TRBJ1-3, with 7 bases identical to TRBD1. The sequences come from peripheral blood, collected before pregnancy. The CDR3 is CASSVPQGTGNTIYF. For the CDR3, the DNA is TGTGCCAGTAGTGTTCCACAGGGGACAGGAAACACCATATATTTT.